The 32 T cell receptor beta chains reported below all come from one sample, sequenced in a study of blood T cell repertoires in COVID-19. The protocol was immunoSEQ multiplex PCR, while the TCRdb copy is restricted to in-frame clones and leaves out a portion. The sample lists just over 95,000 clones, about 81% occurring once. The sample consisted of peripheral blood. The receptor set was obtained from a man aged 80 or over with acute or convalescent COVID-19.

The V and J genes are TRBV11-2 and TRBJ2-6, with TRBD1 matching 9 bases. CDR1 and CDR2 (germline): SGHAT, FQNNGV. Trimming took 4 bases from V and 2 from J; bases not matched to a gene: 9. The CDR3 covers 18 residues. The CDR3 DNA reads TGTGCCAGCAGCTCTACCGGGACAGGGTACCCTGGGGCCAACGTCCTGACTTTC. Its translation is CASSSTGTGYPGANVLTF. Variable domain in full (rest from reference TRBV11-2 and TRBJ2-6): EAGVAQSPRYKIIEKRQSVAFWCNPISGHATLYWYQQILGQGPKLLIQFQNNGVVDDSQLPKDRFSAERLKGVDSTLKIQPAKLEDSAVYLCASSSTGTGYPGANVLTFGAGSRLTVL.

The rearrangement links TRBV29-1 to TRBJ1-1, with D perhaps TRBD1 (6 bases). Trimming took off 7 bases at V and 5 bases at J, with 23 bases between the two ends. The CDR3 totals 15 residues. From germline, CDR1 is SQVTM and CDR2 ANQGSEA. CDR3 sequence reads: CSAYEGGFFRTEAFF. CDR3 DNA sequence: TGCAGCGCCTATGAGGGGGGGTTTTTTAGGACTGAAGCTTTCTTT.

The chain employs TRBV19 and TRBJ2-3; possible D gene TRBD1, 5 bases. Trimming stripped 3 bases from V and 2 bases from J, with 12 bases between. This CDR3 is built from 15 residues. The V gene's germline CDR1 is LNHDA and CDR2 SQIVND (reference sequence). The CDR3 DNA reads TGTGCCAGTAGTATCTTAGGACAAATCACAGATACGCAGTATTTT. It yields the protein CASSILGQITDTQYF.

This clone occurred a few times. The chain has TRBV27 and TRBJ2-7; D possibly corresponds to TRBD2 (6 bases). Trimming removed 8 bases from V and 6 bases from J, with 20 bases in between. Germline-derived CDR1 and CDR2 are MNHEY and SMNVEV (reference sequence). The CDR3 runs to 14 residues. CDR3 sequence reads: CASGLRLESSEQYF. The CDR3, as DNA: TGTGCCAGCGGGCTAAGACTAGAAAGTAGCGAGCAGTACTTC.

This chain uses TRBV14 with TRBJ1-1; 8 bases line up with TRBD1. This CDR3 is built from 13 residues. Germline assignment: CDR1 SGHDN and CDR2 FVKESK. V lost 4 bases to trimming and J lost 4 bases; unmatched junction nucleotides: 2. The CDR3 DNA follows: TGTGCCAGCAGCCTAGGACAGGGCACTGAAGCTTTCTTT. Amino acid sequence: CASSLGQGTEAFF.

The rearrangement links TRBV18 to TRBJ2-2, with D possibly being TRBD1 (6 bases). The CDR3 spans 14 residues. V was clipped by 2 bases and J by 3 bases, with 7 bases between them. CDR1 KGHSH and CDR2 LQKENI come from the germline V gene. The CDR3 DNA reads as TGTGCCAGCTCACCAAGGACAGACACCGGGGAGCTGTTTTTT. Its protein is CASSPRTDTGELFF.

This clone was counted once. The chain carries TRBV7-2 and TRBJ2-1, with TRBD1 matching 12 bases. The CDR3 totals 14 residues. Germline-derived CDR1 and CDR2 are SGHTA and FQGNSA. V dropped 5 bases and J dropped 14; count of bases not matched to a gene: 10. CDR3: CASSRDRGRWEEFF. The CDR3 coding sequence is TGTGCCAGCAGCCGGGACAGGGGGCGGTGGGAGGAGTTCTTC. The variable domain in full, with the rest retrieved from reference TRBV7-2 and TRBJ2-1, is GAGVSQSPSNKVTEKGKDVELRCDPISGHTALYWYRQSLGQGLEFLIYFQGNSAPDKSGLPSDRFSAERTGGSVSTLTIQRTQQEDSAVYLCASSRDRGRWEEFFGPGTRLTVL.

The chain has TRBV5-4 and TRBJ1-1; tentatively, D is TRBD1 (6 bases). CDR3 size: 15 residues. Germline CDR1 is SGHNT and CDR2 is YYREEE (reference sequence). V was shortened by 0 bases and J by 6 bases, with 15 bases between the two germline ends. Here the CDR3 reads CASSLVPGAGAEAFF. CDR3 bases: TGTGCCAGCAGCTTGGTACCCGGGGCAGGGGCTGAAGCTTTCTTT.

V usage is TRBV14 and J usage is TRBJ2-1; no clear D. Germline loops: CDR1 SGHDN, CDR2 FVKESK. The CDR3 runs to 15 residues. V dropped 0 bases and J dropped 5 bases, with 11 bases sitting between them. The CDR3 DNA reads as TGTGCCAGCAGCCAAGATTTTCGAGGAGACAATGAGCAGTTCTTC. This encodes CASSQDFRGDNEQFF.

This clone was picked up a small number of times. The CDR3 bases are TGTGCCAGCACAAGTCCGATTCCCGGGAGTGGGGGGTACGAGCAGTACTTC. It specifies CASTSPIPGSGGYEQYF. The rearrangement uses TRBV7-9 and TRBJ2-7, with D possibly being TRBD2 (6 bases). Germline V gives CDR1 SEHNR, CDR2 FQNEAQ (reference sequence). V gave up 7 bases and J gave up 4 bases, with 26 bases separating them. The CDR3 covers 17 residues.

The J gene is TRBJ2-7, the V gene TRBV14; no firm D call. The CDR3 totals 14 residues. Germline loops: CDR1 SGHDN, CDR2 FVKESK. V lost 2 bases to trimming and J lost 1 base, with 9 bases between them. The CDR3 loop is CASSQSRGSYEQYF. The CDR3 DNA reads as TGTGCCAGCAGCCAAAGTCGCGGTTCCTACGAGCAGTACTTC. Looking up the rest from reference TRBV14 and TRBJ2-7 gives the full variable domain: EAGVTQFPSHSVIEKGQTVTLRCDPISGHDNLYWYRRVMGKEIKFLLHFVKESKQDESGMPNNRFLAERTGGTYSTLKVQPAELEDSGVYFCASSQSRGSYEQYFGPGTRLTVT.

The chain uses TRBV4-3 and TRBJ2-3; D is ambiguous. The V end lost 0 bases, the J end lost 2 bases, and 9 bases lay between the germline ends. The CDR3 is made up of 15 amino acids. Germline values: CDR1 LGHNA, CDR2 YSLEER. CDR3 protein: CASSQDREPTDTQYF. Written as DNA, the CDR3 is TGCGCCAGCAGCCAAGATCGAGAACCCACAGATACGCAGTATTTT.

The V call is TRBV27, the J call TRBJ2-7, with 10 bases that match TRBD1. The germline V gene encodes CDR1 MNHEY and CDR2 SMNVEV (reference sequence). There are 14 residues in the CDR3. The V gene end was trimmed by 8 bases and the J gene end by 1 base; junction bases not matched to a gene: 5. CDR3 coding DNA: TGTGCCAGCTCACGACAGGGGGCGTCCTACGAGCAGTACTTC. This encodes CASSRQGASYEQYF.

This clone is a singleton in its sample. The gene calls are TRBV27 and TRBJ2-1, with 10 bases aligning to TRBD2. The CDR3 is 14 residues long. Germline CDR1 and CDR2: MNHEY and SMNVEV (reference sequence). J lost 7 bases, V lost 8 bases, and 8 bases had no gene match. The CDR3 DNA is TGTGCCAGCGTTATAGCGGGGGGAATGAATGAGCAGTTCTTC. Residues: CASVIAGGMNEQFF.

The V gene is TRBV7-9, the J gene TRBJ1-3, with 11 bases matching TRBD1. Germline CDR1 and CDR2: SEHNR and FQNEAQ (reference sequence). The V segment lost 5 bases and the J segment 5 bases; nucleotides outside the gene matches: 11. CDR3 length equals 17 residues. CDR3 sequence: CASSAGTGGLARNTIYF. The CDR3 DNA is TGTGCCAGCAGCGCGGGGACAGGGGGATTAGCTAGAAACACCATATATTTT.

The chain is built from TRBV30 and TRBJ1-5, with D possibly TRBD1 on 6 matching bases. The CDR3 consists of 13 residues. Germline V gene lookup returns CDR1 GTSNPN and CDR2 SVGIG (reference sequence). V shed 2 bases and J shed 2 bases, with 7 bases lying between them. The CDR3 sequence is CAWSRQGNQPQHF. CDR3 bases: TGTGCCTGGAGTAGACAGGGCAATCAGCCCCAGCATTTT.

The chain links TRBV7-2 to TRBJ2-3; 11 bases line up with TRBD2. J gave up 5 bases and V 1 base, and 5 bases lay outside the gene matches. The germline CDR1 and CDR2 sequences are SGHTA and FQGNSA. The CDR3 consists of 16 residues. CDR3 loop: CASSLVAGGRVDTQYF. The CDR3 coding sequence is TGTGCCAGCAGCTTAGTAGCGGGAGGGCGGGTAGATACGCAGTATTTT.

The chain uses TRBV20-1 and TRBJ2-3; D not resolved. V was pared by 3 bases and J by 0 bases, with 16 bases between. Germline lookup yields CDR1 DFQATT and CDR2 SNEGSKA (reference sequence). This CDR3 is built from 16 residues. CDR3 amino acids: CSASTPTVSSTDTQYF. The CDR3 DNA reads as TGCAGTGCTAGTACCCCCACAGTGTCTAGCACAGATACGCAGTATTTT.

The chain joins TRBV28 to TRBJ1-2, with D maybe TRBD1 (5 bases). V was trimmed by 6 bases and J by 4 bases, leaving 24 bases between them. Per the germline V gene, CDR1 is MDHEN and CDR2 is SYDVKM. The CDR3 runs 17 residues. The CDR3 nucleotides read TGTGCCAGCAGGGACGGGGGAGGGTCCCGGCAGTTCTATGGCTACACCTTC. This sequence encodes CASRDGGGSRQFYGYTF.

This chain joins TRBV28 and TRBJ2-1, with 8 bases that match TRBD1. CDR1 and CDR2 (germline): MDHEN, SYDVKM. V dropped 5 bases and J dropped 0; count of bases not matched to a gene: 3. The CDR3 has 15 amino acids. The CDR3 DNA reads TGTGCCAGCAGTCGGACAGGGAACTCCTACAATGAGCAGTTCTTC. Protein: CASSRTGNSYNEQFF.

In its sample, this clone was seen once. This chain connects TRBV7-9 to TRBJ1-4; D is perhaps TRBD1 (6 bases). The ends were cut back, 5 bases at V and 0 bases at J, with 7 bases in the middle. From germline, CDR1 is SEHNR and CDR2 FQNEAQ (reference sequence). The CDR3 has 14 amino acids. The CDR3 coding sequence is TGTGCCAGCAGCAGGGACACAACTAATGAAAAACTGTTTTTT. It encodes CASSRDTTNEKLFF.

The chain links TRBV11-2 to TRBJ1-6; D unclear. This CDR3 contains 15 residues. V shed 0 bases and J shed 4 bases, with 7 bases lying between them. Germline V gives CDR1 SGHAT, CDR2 FQNNGV. This CDR3 reads CASSLEILYNSPLHF. The CDR3 DNA follows: TGTGCCAGCAGCTTAGAGATACTTTATAATTCACCCCTCCACTTT.

The DNA of the CDR3 is TGTGCCACCAGTGATAACCCTAGCGGGGGACAACCAGATACGCAGTATTTT. It yields the protein CATSDNPSGGQPDTQYF. The chain couples TRBV24-1 to TRBJ2-3; TRBD2 agrees at 10 bases. CDR1 and CDR2 from the germline V gene are KGHDR and SFDVKD. CDR3 length: 17 amino acids. With 3 bases clipped from V and 4 bases from J, the junction kept 9 bases outside the gene matches.

The chain couples TRBV3-1 (or the pseudogene TRBV3-2) to TRBJ2-1, with D maybe TRBD1 (8 bases). The germline V gene has CDR1 LGHDT and CDR2 YNNKEL (reference sequence). There are 17 residues in the CDR3. Deletions cut 0 bases from V and 3 bases from J, with 15 bases between. The CDR3 nucleotides are TGTGCCAGCAGCCAAGAAAGCGGGACAGGATACTACAATGAGCAGTTCTTC. Its protein product is CASSQESGTGYYNEQFF.

The V and J genes are TRBV27 and TRBJ1-3; 8 bases align to TRBD1. Trimming at V came to 6 bases and at J to 3 bases, leaving 7 bases not matched to a gene. This CDR3 spans 15 amino acids. Germline CDR1 is MNHEY and CDR2 is SMNVEV (reference sequence). The CDR3 reads CASRGTGLIGNTIYF. DNA of the CDR3: TGTGCCAGCAGAGGGACAGGTCTTATTGGAAACACCATATATTTT.

The chain couples TRBV6-5 to TRBJ2-7; D might be TRBD1 (5 bases). Germline values: CDR1 MNHEY, CDR2 SVGAGI. The length of the CDR3 is 13 residues. Trimming removed 6 bases from V and 3 bases from J, with 12 bases in between. The CDR3 DNA is TGTGCCAGCAGCTACCGAAGGGGCTACGAGCAGTACTTC. Its translation: CASSYRRGYEQYF.

V is TRBV6-5 and J is TRBJ2-5; the D is unclear. CDR1 MNHEY and CDR2 SVGAGI come from the germline V gene. The CDR3 has 12 amino acids. V gave up 8 bases and J gave up 0 bases, with 7 bases separating them. CDR3 residues: CASAEYQETQYF. The CDR3 coding sequence is TGTGCCAGCGCTGAGTACCAAGAGACCCAGTACTTC.

V and J are TRBV10-1 and TRBJ2-5, with D possibly being TRBD1 (5 bases). Trimming removed 0 bases at V and 5 bases at J, with 13 bases between. This CDR3 region has 15 residues. Germline CDR1 reads WNHNN; CDR2 reads SYGVQD (reference sequence). CDR3 sequence reads: CASSESGLQSETQYF. In DNA, the CDR3 is TGCGCCAGCAGTGAGTCGGGGCTGCAATCCGAGACCCAGTACTTC.

The chain combines TRBV6-1 with TRBJ1-6; TRBD1 agrees at 7 bases. Germline V gene lookup returns CDR1 MNHNS and CDR2 SASEGT. The V and J ends lost 3 bases and 11 bases, in that order; junction bases with no gene match: 10. The CDR3 runs 15 residues. CDR3 sequence (DNA): TGTGCCAGCAGTGATGGGACAGTAAGTCCCCCACCCCTCCACTTT. Protein sequence: CASSDGTVSPPPLHF.

V is TRBV9 and J is TRBJ1-6, with 10 positions matching TRBD1. The CDR3 covers 15 residues. The V gene's germline CDR1 is SGDLS and CDR2 YYNGEE. The trim removed 4 bases at V and 8 bases at J, leaving 6 bases unmatched. CDR3 in DNA: TGTGCCAGCAGCACCGGGACAGGGGACCATTCACCCCTCCACTTT. This translates into CASSTGTGDHSPLHF.

This clone showed up just once. This rearrangement joins TRBV10-3 to TRBJ1-4; 9 bases agree with TRBD1. The CDR3 has 15 residues. V shed 6 bases, J shed 5 bases, and the junction held 7 bases outside the gene matches. The germline V gene has CDR1 ENHRY and CDR2 SYGVKD. CDR3 region: CAIREGTGKNEKLFF. CDR3 nucleotides: TGTGCCATCAGGGAGGGGACAGGGAAGAATGAAAAACTGTTTTTT.

The gene calls are TRBV6-5 and TRBJ1-1; the D gene is possibly TRBD1 (6 bases). This CDR3 has 14 residues. Germline V lookup: CDR1 MNHEY, CDR2 SVGAGI. Trimming shortened V by 6 bases and J by 0 bases, and 11 bases separated the two germline ends. The CDR3 reads CASRLGQMNTEAFF. The DNA for the CDR3 is TGTGCCAGCAGATTAGGACAGATGAACACTGAAGCTTTCTTT.